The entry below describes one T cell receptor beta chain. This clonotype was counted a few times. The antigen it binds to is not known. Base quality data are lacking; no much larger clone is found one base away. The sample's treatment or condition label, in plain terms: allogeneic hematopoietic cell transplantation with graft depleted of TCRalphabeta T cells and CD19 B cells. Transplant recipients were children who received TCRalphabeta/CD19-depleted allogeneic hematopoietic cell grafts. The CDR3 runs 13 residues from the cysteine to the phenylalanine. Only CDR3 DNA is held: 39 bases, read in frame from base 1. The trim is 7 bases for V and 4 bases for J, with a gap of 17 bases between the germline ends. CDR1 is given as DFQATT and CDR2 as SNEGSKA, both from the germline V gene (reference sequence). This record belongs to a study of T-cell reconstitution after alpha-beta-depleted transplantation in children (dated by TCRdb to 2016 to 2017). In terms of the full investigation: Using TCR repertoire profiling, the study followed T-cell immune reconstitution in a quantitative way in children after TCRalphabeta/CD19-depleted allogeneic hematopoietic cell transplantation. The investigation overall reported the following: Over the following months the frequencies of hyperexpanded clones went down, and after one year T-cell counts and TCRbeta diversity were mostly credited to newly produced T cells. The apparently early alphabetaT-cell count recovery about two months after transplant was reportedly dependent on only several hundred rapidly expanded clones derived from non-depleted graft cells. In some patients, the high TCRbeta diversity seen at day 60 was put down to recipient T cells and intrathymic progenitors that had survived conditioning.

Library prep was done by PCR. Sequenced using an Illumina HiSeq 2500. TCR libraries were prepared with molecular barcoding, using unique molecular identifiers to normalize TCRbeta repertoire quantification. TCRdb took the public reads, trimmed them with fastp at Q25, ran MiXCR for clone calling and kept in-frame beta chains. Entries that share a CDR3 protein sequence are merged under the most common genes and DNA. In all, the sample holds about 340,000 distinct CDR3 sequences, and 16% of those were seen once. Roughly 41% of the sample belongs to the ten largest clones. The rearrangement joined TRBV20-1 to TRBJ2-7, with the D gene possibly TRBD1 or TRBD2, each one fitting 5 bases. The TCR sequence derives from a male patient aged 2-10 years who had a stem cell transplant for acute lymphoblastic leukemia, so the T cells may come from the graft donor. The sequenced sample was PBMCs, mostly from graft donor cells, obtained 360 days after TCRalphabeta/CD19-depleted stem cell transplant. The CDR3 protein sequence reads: CSVRAQGIYEQYF. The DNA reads TGCAGTGTGAGGGCGCAGGGTATTTACGAGCAGTACTTC.